This record looks at one T cell receptor beta chain sequence and its context. This sample is drawn from a study of CD8 T cells in Susac syndrome. Random hexamers were used to reverse transcribe an amount of about 0.45 to 1 ug RNA. TCRdb reprocessed the immunoSEQ multiplex PCR reads via MiXCR and lists one record per CDR3 protein. Among 350,000 to 550,000 distinct CDR3 sequences listed, approximately 89% were seen once. The receptor's source is a human donor with multiple sclerosis. The source material was CD8+ T cells from PBMCs.

This CDR3 is CSASDWLGSYGYTF. CDR3 nucleotide sequence: TGCAGCGCCTCAGACTGGTTAGGTAGCTATGGCTACACCTTC. The rearrangement links TRBV29-1 to TRBJ1-2; D not certain. From germline, CDR1 is SQVTM and CDR2 ANQGSEA. The CDR3 has 14 amino acids. Trimming stripped 7 bases from V and 4 bases from J, with 19 bases between.